This is a list of T cell receptor beta chains from one sample in a study of shared clonotypes between healthy human individuals. Assay: immunoSEQ multiplex PCR; the TCRdb copy retains only in-frame clones and omits some. The sample lists fewer than 850,000 clones, about 97% seen once, with roughly 0.23% in the top ten. The sequenced sample was naive CD8+ T cells sorted from blood. These TCRs come from a man aged 25 to 40 in good health. The CDR3 runs from the conserved cysteine through the conserved F or W. D genes are given only for firm matches. Clone size appears in some rows only: once, few, many, or a class for an expanded clone.

d_call j_call clone_size v_call cdr3_aa cdr3_nt
- TRBJ2-7 - TRBV7-9 CASSAGSYEQYF TGTGCCAGCAGCGCGGGGTCCTACGAGCAGTACTTC
- TRBJ2-6 - TRBV9 CASSVGNSGANVLTF TGTGCCAGCAGCGTAGGGAACTCTGGGGCCAACGTCCTGACTTTC
TRBD2 TRBJ2-2 - TRBV7-9 CASSSTLLLAGDDTGELFF TGTGCCAGCAGCTCAACCCTACTACTAGCGGGAGACGACACCGGGGAGCTGTTTTTT
TRBD2 TRBJ2-1 - TRBV9 CASSVGTSGNYNEQFF TGTGCCAGCAGCGTCGGGACTAGCGGGAACTACAATGAGCAGTTCTTC
- TRBJ2-2 - TRBV27 CASSFKGAGELFF TGTGCCAGCAGTTTCAAGGGGGCCGGGGAGCTGTTTTTT
- TRBJ2-2 - TRBV12-2 CASRLGRIPTTNTGELFF TGTGCAAGTCGCTTAGGTAGGATTCCGACTACGAACACCGGGGAGCTGTTTTTT
TRBD2 TRBJ2-7 once TRBV30 CAWSARDYSYEQYF TGTGCCTGGAGTGCCCGGGACTACTCCTACGAGCAGTACTTC
- TRBJ2-7 - TRBV13 CASSLGLGGYEQYF TGTGCCAGCAGCTTAGGCCTGGGGGGCTACGAGCAGTACTTC
- TRBJ1-4 - TRBV10-3 CAIGTPNEKLFF TGTGCCATCGGGACACCTAATGAAAAACTGTTTTTT
TRBD2 TRBJ2-5 - TRBV14 CASSQGLAGAWETQYF TGTGCCAGCAGCCAAGGACTAGCGGGAGCGTGGGAGACCCAGTACTTC
- TRBJ2-2 - TRBV2 CASSDMAITTGELFF TGTGCCAGCAGTGATATGGCTATCACCACCGGGGAGCTGTTTTTT
- TRBJ2-1 - TRBV28 CASSPDLYRYNEQFF TGTGCCAGCAGTCCCGACCTATATCGTTACAATGAGCAGTTCTTC
TRBD1 TRBJ2-5 once TRBV14 CASSGRDRYQETQYF TGTGCCAGCAGCGGACGGGACAGGTATCAAGAGACCCAGTACTTC
- TRBJ1-2 - TRBV4-2 CASSQGMAEPAYGYTF TGTGCCAGCAGCCAAGGAATGGCAGAGCCTGCCTATGGCTACACCTTC
- TRBJ2-7 - TRBV29-1 CSVDSGTTYEQYF TGCAGCGTTGATTCCGGGACCACCTACGAGCAGTACTTC